This record covers a single T cell receptor beta chain. No antigen is known for it. No quality values exist for individual bases; no much larger clone is one base distant. The sample belongs to a study of blood T cell repertoires in COVID-19 (dated by TCRdb to about 2020). The study in broad terms: Samples covering the acute and convalescent phases of COVID-19 were provided by collaborators in the United States, Italy and Spain. The material from the prospective study consisted of cDNA or gDNA derived from T cells, B-cell-depleted T cells, or PBMCs. The dataset comprised deeply sampled blood TCRbeta repertoires from subjects exposed to, actively infected with, or recovered from COVID-19. The repertoires were made available in a free public database intended to serve as a resource for research on the immune response to SARS-CoV-2. The samples were drawn from two sources: the first 160 participants of the ongoing ImmuneRACE study, and over 1,000 subjects contributed by 6 global collaborators. A de-identified subject ID, COVID-19 status, age in years and sex were almost always included in the sample metadata. Where HLA class I and class II types were available, the types were taken from metadata supplied by the sample provider, not from assay-based typing. The study at large found these results: The quantity of clinical and demographic metadata differed by source and by participant and was supplied without curation.

Each collaborating institution followed its own protocols to collect whole blood in K2EDTA tubes. For TCRbeta analysis, collaborator samples were shipped as frozen whole blood, as isolated PBMCs, or as DNA extracted from either sample type. TCRbeta CDR3 regions were amplified from genomic DNA using the immunoSEQ Assay, a bias-controlled multiplex PCR. The original pipeline was this. The number of nucleated cells in each sample was estimated by amplification of reference gene primers within the assay. To quantify the absolute abundance of each unique TCRbeta CDR3 rearrangement, sequence reads were collapsed and filtered. For each sample, productive Simpson clonality was calculated as the square root of Simpson's diversity index across productive rearrangements. Here the immuneACCESS table is served through TCRdb, limited to in-frame sequences with V and J called. Missing clones are a known gap in these copies; in checked studies unresolved V genes cover under half, and the rest lacks a known reason. The V and J calls and clone size were taken over from that table, and D and trimming were inferred from the DNA. The sample records approximately 97,000 clones, 70% to 90% of which are singletons. The ten largest account for over 15% of the sample.

CDR1 and CDR2 are drawn from the germline V gene: SQVTM, ANQGSEA. The CDR3 runs 12 amino acids, cysteine and phenylalanine included. Only the CDR3 DNA stays, 36 bases, in frame from base 1. After removal of 7 bases from V and 3 bases from J, the junction retains 2 bases not matched to a gene. Sequencing was carried out using peripheral blood. The TCR originated in a woman older than 75 with acute or convalescent COVID-19. The V and J genes are TRBV29-1 and TRBJ2-5, with 10 bases aligning to TRBD2. The DNA sequence is TGCAGCGGAAGCGGGGGGGAAGAGACCCAGTACTTC. This translates into CSGSGGEETQYF.